This TCR beta chain derives from a study of glioma-infiltrating T cells. Amplification of TCR alpha and beta CDR3 regions from RNA used iRepertoire nested multiplex PCR. TCRdb recomputed calls from the multiplex PCR reads with MiXCR, one row per CDR3 protein. The profile covers about 89,000 distinct CDR3 sequences, with roughly 23% appearing a single time and 5.5% to 7.5% taken by the ten largest. Ten or more counts support this clonotype. Sequencing input: glioma tissue, nonneoplastic brain tissue, or PBMCs (not recorded which). This TCR was sampled from a human donor with low-grade glioma or glioblastoma, undergoing nonglioma brain surgery, or in good health (not recorded which).

The CDR3 here is CASSPDRAKNIQYF. The CDR3 DNA reads as TGTGCCAGCTCCCCGGACAGAGCCAAAAACATTCAGTACTTC. This chain uses TRBV18 with TRBJ2-4; TRBD1 might be the D (6 bases). CDR1 and CDR2 from the germline V gene are KGHSH and LQKENI. The CDR3 consists of 14 residues. Trimming removed 6 bases from V and 0 bases from J, with 9 bases in between.